This TCR beta chain was found in a study of cytotoxic CD8 clonotypes in ibrutinib-treated CLL. Across the study: The patients, over ten relapsed/refractory and fewer than 16 treatment-naive, included about 18 who were IGHV unmutated. Partial responses numbered some 25 and complete responses 2; after a median about 62 months, roughly 15 stayed remitted and some twelve progressed.

CDR3 length: 13 amino acids. The V and J ends lost 7 bases and 8 bases respectively, with 14 bases between them. Germline CDR1 and CDR2: MNHEY and SVGAGI. General study points: Among the clonotypes, public ones were uncommon and contracted or held stable on treatment.

Comment on this clone: Its antigen remains unidentified.

Here immunoSEQ multiplex PCR was the method, and the copy in TCRdb shows in-frame clones only, minus some. The repertoire includes tens of thousands of clones, about 86% of them detected once, and around 5% sits in the top ten. The receptor's source is a human donor with chronic lymphocytic leukemia. The gene calls are TRBV6-5 and TRBJ1-4; D call uncertain. Sequencing used PBMCs, obtained before ibrutinib treatment. CDR3 sequence: CASTGRVHEKLFF. CDR3 coding DNA: TGTGCCAGCACCGGACGGGTACACGAAAAACTGTTTTTT.